These T cell receptor beta chains were read from a single sample in a study of cytomegalovirus exposure and HLA in healthy donors. Some clones are missing from TCRdb's copy, which holds only in-frame ones; the method was immunoSEQ multiplex PCR. Of some 200,000 clones detected, 70% appear once; the ten largest clones hold about 2.8%. Sample: PBMCs. The receptor set was obtained from a man aged 35 to 55 in good health and CMV-seropositive. CDR3s include the opening cysteine and the closing phenylalanine or tryptophan. The D gene is left open where the match is weak. Only some rows state a clone size, as once, few, many or a class for expanded clones.

len: 16
abundance: few
d_gene: NA
j_gene: TRBJ1-3
v_gene: TRBV4-2
CDR3aa: CASSQFGGEDGNTIYF
CDR3nt: TGTGCCAGCAGCCAATTTGGAGGGGAGGATGGAAACACCATATATTTT

len: 16
abundance: NA
d_gene: TRBD2
j_gene: TRBJ2-3
v_gene: TRBV10-3
CDR3aa: CAISVGVAGGTDTQYF
CDR3nt: TGTGCCATCAGTGTGGGGGTAGCGGGGGGCACAGATACGCAGTATTTT

len: 15
abundance: NA
d_gene: NA
j_gene: TRBJ2-7
v_gene: TRBV6-5
CDR3aa: CASSYSDSRYYEQYF
CDR3nt: TGTGCCAGCAGTTACTCGGACAGCCGATACTACGAGCAGTACTTC

len: 14
abundance: few
d_gene: NA
j_gene: TRBJ2-1
v_gene: TRBV29-1
CDR3aa: CSVTRGSSYNEQFF
CDR3nt: TGCAGCGTTACCCGGGGGAGCTCCTACAATGAGCAGTTCTTC

len: 15
abundance: NA
d_gene: NA
j_gene: TRBJ1-1
v_gene: TRBV27
CDR3aa: CASSLFQGLGTEAFF
CDR3nt: TGTGCCAGCAGTTTATTCCAGGGATTAGGAACTGAAGCTTTCTTT

len: 14
abundance: NA
d_gene: NA
j_gene: TRBJ2-2
v_gene: TRBV7-3
CDR3aa: CASSLAGRTGELFF
CDR3nt: TGTGCCAGCAGCTTGGCGGGGAGAACCGGGGAGCTGTTTTTT

len: 14
abundance: NA
d_gene: TRBD1
j_gene: TRBJ1-4
v_gene: TRBV6-1
CDR3aa: CASSWDSLNEKLFF
CDR3nt: TGTGCCAGCAGCTGGGACAGTCTTAATGAAAAACTGTTTTTT

len: 15
abundance: NA
d_gene: TRBD1
j_gene: TRBJ1-1
v_gene: TRBV6-1
CDR3aa: CASSEAGTGWTEAFF
CDR3nt: TGTGCCAGCAGTGAAGCGGGGACAGGGTGGACTGAAGCTTTCTTT

len: 12
abundance: NA
d_gene: NA
j_gene: TRBJ2-7
v_gene: TRBV5-6
CDR3aa: CASSLDQREQYF
CDR3nt: TGTGCCAGCAGCTTGGATCAGCGCGAGCAGTACTTC

len: 15
abundance: NA
d_gene: NA
j_gene: TRBJ2-3
v_gene: TRBV12-5
CDR3aa: CASGWEWGGTDTQYF
CDR3nt: TGTGCTAGTGGTTGGGAGTGGGGGGGCACAGATACGCAGTATTTT

len: 15
abundance: NA
d_gene: TRBD1
j_gene: TRBJ2-6
v_gene: TRBV19
CDR3aa: CASSPTGDGANVLTF
CDR3nt: TGTGCCAGTAGCCCTACAGGGGATGGGGCCAACGTCCTGACTTTC

len: 17
abundance: NA
d_gene: NA
j_gene: TRBJ2-3
v_gene: TRBV28
CDR3aa: CASSLFSRTTNTDTQYF
CDR3nt: TGTGCCAGCAGCCTTTTTTCCAGGACAACTAACACAGATACGCAGTATTTT

len: 13
abundance: NA
d_gene: TRBD2
j_gene: TRBJ2-1
v_gene: TRBV9
CDR3aa: CASSVDYGGGQFF
CDR3nt: TGTGCCAGCAGCGTCGACTACGGCGGGGGGCAGTTCTTC

len: 14
abundance: NA
d_gene: NA
j_gene: TRBJ2-3
v_gene: TRBV6-1
CDR3aa: CASKGRDSTDTQYF
CDR3nt: TGTGCCAGCAAGGGCCGGGATAGCACAGATACGCAGTATTTT

len: 14
abundance: NA
d_gene: TRBD1
j_gene: TRBJ1-3
v_gene: TRBV19
CDR3aa: CASRLTGLGNTIYF
CDR3nt: TGTGCCAGTAGGTTGACAGGGCTCGGAAACACCATATATTTT

len: 22
abundance: NA
d_gene: TRBD1
j_gene: TRBJ2-7
v_gene: TRBV5-1
CDR3aa: CASSLAIPVGTDHDQAPYEQYF
CDR3nt: TGCGCCAGCAGCTTGGCCATCCCGGTGGGGACAGACCATGACCAAGCACCCTACGAGCAGTACTTC

len: 14
abundance: few
d_gene: TRBD1
j_gene: TRBJ1-4
v_gene: TRBV18
CDR3aa: CASSPTGGREKLFF
CDR3nt: TGTGCCAGCTCACCTACAGGGGGCAGGGAAAAACTGTTTTTT

len: 16
abundance: NA
d_gene: TRBD1
j_gene: TRBJ1-2
v_gene: TRBV29-1
CDR3aa: CSVYDKGTGDNYGYTF
CDR3nt: TGCAGCGTTTACGACAAGGGGACAGGGGATAACTATGGCTACACCTTC

len: 12
abundance: NA
d_gene: TRBD1
j_gene: TRBJ2-7
v_gene: TRBV28
CDR3aa: CASGTGGYEQYF
CDR3nt: TGTGCCAGCGGGACAGGGGGCTACGAGCAGTACTTC

len: 19
abundance: NA
d_gene: TRBD2
j_gene: TRBJ2-1
v_gene: TRBV5-1
CDR3aa: CASSLSGTSTSGGTNEQFF
CDR3nt: TGCGCCAGCAGCTTGTCTGGTACGTCGACTAGCGGGGGGACTAATGAGCAGTTCTTC

len: 17
abundance: NA
d_gene: NA
j_gene: TRBJ2-6
v_gene: TRBV4-2
CDR3aa: CASSYQGTNSGANVLTF
CDR3nt: TGTGCCAGCAGCTATCAGGGTACAAACTCTGGGGCCAACGTCCTGACTTTC

len: 15
abundance: NA
d_gene: NA
j_gene: TRBJ2-1
v_gene: TRBV2
CDR3aa: CASIGGTSTDNEQFF
CDR3nt: TGTGCCAGCATTGGGGGGACCTCGACCGACAATGAGCAGTTCTTC

len: 12
abundance: NA
d_gene: NA
j_gene: TRBJ1-3
v_gene: TRBV2
CDR3aa: CASSEPRDTIYF
CDR3nt: TGTGCCAGCAGTGAACCCCGAGACACCATATATTTT

len: 13
abundance: NA
d_gene: TRBD1
j_gene: TRBJ2-7
v_gene: TRBV10-2
CDR3aa: CASRRGTRYEQYF
CDR3nt: TGCGCCAGCCGCAGGGGGACGAGGTACGAGCAGTACTTC

len: 12
abundance: NA
d_gene: TRBD1
j_gene: TRBJ2-7
v_gene: TRBV28
CDR3aa: CASSKTGIEQYF
CDR3nt: TGTGCCAGCAGTAAGACAGGGATCGAGCAGTACTTC

len: 16
abundance: once
d_gene: NA
j_gene: TRBJ1-6
v_gene: TRBV11-1
CDR3aa: CASRPGEGHYNSPLHF
CDR3nt: TGTGCCAGCAGACCTGGTGAGGGCCACTATAATTCACCCCTCCACTTT

len: 14
abundance: NA
d_gene: NA
j_gene: TRBJ2-7
v_gene: TRBV5-1
CDR3aa: CASRSQGSVDEQYF
CDR3nt: TGCGCCAGCAGATCCCAGGGTAGTGTTGACGAGCAGTACTTC

len: 13
abundance: NA
d_gene: TRBD2
j_gene: TRBJ2-3
v_gene: TRBV5-1
CDR3aa: CASRGRDTDTQYF
CDR3nt: TGCGCCAGCCGGGGGAGGGATACAGATACGCAGTATTTT

len: 12
abundance: NA
d_gene: NA
j_gene: TRBJ1-5
v_gene: TRBV7-9
CDR3aa: CASSLGSQPQHF
CDR3nt: TGTGCCAGCAGCTTAGGGAGTCAGCCCCAGCATTTT

len: 14
abundance: NA
d_gene: TRBD1
j_gene: TRBJ2-3
v_gene: TRBV6-4
CDR3aa: CASKGQSFADTQYF
CDR3nt: TGTGCCAGCAAGGGACAGTCTTTTGCAGATACGCAGTATTTT

len: 16
abundance: NA
d_gene: TRBD2
j_gene: TRBJ2-3
v_gene: TRBV5-6
CDR3aa: CASSLSGGGGTDTQYF
CDR3nt: TGTGCCAGCAGCTTGAGTGGCGGGGGGGGCACAGATACGCAGTATTTT

len: 13
abundance: NA
d_gene: TRBD1
j_gene: TRBJ2-7
v_gene: TRBV5-1
CDR3aa: CASRTGGTYEQYF
CDR3nt: TGCGCCAGCAGGACAGGGGGAACCTACGAGCAGTACTTC

len: 17
abundance: NA
d_gene: TRBD2
j_gene: TRBJ2-2
v_gene: TRBV2
CDR3aa: CASSRLAGVSNTGELFF
CDR3nt: TGTGCCAGCAGCCGACTAGCGGGGGTGTCGAACACCGGGGAGCTGTTTTTT

len: 15
abundance: NA
d_gene: TRBD1
j_gene: TRBJ2-7
v_gene: TRBV9
CDR3aa: CASSRGQGAIDEQYF
CDR3nt: TGTGCCAGCAGCCGAGGACAGGGGGCGATTGACGAGCAGTACTTC

len: 14
abundance: NA
d_gene: TRBD1
j_gene: TRBJ1-1
v_gene: TRBV6-5
CDR3aa: CASSYRTGATEAFF
CDR3nt: TGTGCCAGCAGTTACCGGACAGGGGCCACTGAAGCTTTCTTT

len: 18
abundance: large
d_gene: TRBD1
j_gene: TRBJ1-4
v_gene: TRBV27
CDR3aa: CASSLRVSGGQVNEKLFF
CDR3nt: TGTGCCAGCAGTTTAAGGGTTTCAGGGGGACAGGTCAATGAAAAACTGTTTTTT

len: 15
abundance: once
d_gene: NA
j_gene: TRBJ2-3
v_gene: TRBV7-9
CDR3aa: CASSYTRGGPDTQYF
CDR3nt: TGTGCCAGCAGCTATACTAGGGGGGGACCAGATACGCAGTATTTT

len: 11
abundance: few
d_gene: NA
j_gene: TRBJ2-1
v_gene: TRBV29-1
CDR3aa: CSARRSDEQFF
CDR3nt: TGCAGCGCAAGAAGGAGCGATGAGCAGTTCTTC

len: 13
abundance: NA
d_gene: NA
j_gene: TRBJ2-5
v_gene: TRBV9
CDR3aa: CASSVEGSETQYF
CDR3nt: TGTGCCAGCAGCGTAGAAGGGAGTGAGACCCAGTACTTC

len: 15
abundance: NA
d_gene: TRBD2
j_gene: TRBJ2-5
v_gene: TRBV13
CDR3aa: CASSLKARGGLTQYF
CDR3nt: TGTGCCAGCAGCTTAAAGGCCCGGGGGGGGTTGACCCAGTACTTC

len: 14
abundance: NA
d_gene: NA
j_gene: TRBJ2-7
v_gene: TRBV6-5
CDR3aa: CASSYSAEPDEQYF
CDR3nt: TGTGCCAGCAGTTACTCAGCGGAACCGGACGAGCAGTACTTC

len: 12
abundance: NA
d_gene: NA
j_gene: TRBJ1-1
v_gene: TRBV5-1
CDR3aa: CASTREGEGAFF
CDR3nt: TGCGCCAGCACCCGGGAAGGCGAGGGTGCTTTCTTT